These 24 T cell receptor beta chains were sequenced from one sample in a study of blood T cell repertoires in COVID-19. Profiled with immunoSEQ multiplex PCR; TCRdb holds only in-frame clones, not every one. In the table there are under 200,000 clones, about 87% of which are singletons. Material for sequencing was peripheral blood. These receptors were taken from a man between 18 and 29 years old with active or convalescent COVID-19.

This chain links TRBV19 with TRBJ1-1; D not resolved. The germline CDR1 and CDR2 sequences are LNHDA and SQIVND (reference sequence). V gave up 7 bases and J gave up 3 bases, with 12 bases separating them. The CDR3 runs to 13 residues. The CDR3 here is CASKPPSYTEAFF. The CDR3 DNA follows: TGTGCCAGTAAACCCCCGAGCTACACTGAAGCTTTCTTT.

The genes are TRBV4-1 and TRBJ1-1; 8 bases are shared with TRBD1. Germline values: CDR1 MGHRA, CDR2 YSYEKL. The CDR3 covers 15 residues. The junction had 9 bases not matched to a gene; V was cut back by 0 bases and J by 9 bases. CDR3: CASSQDDRGAGKAFF. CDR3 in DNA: TGCGCCAGCAGCCAAGATGACAGGGGCGCGGGGAAAGCTTTCTTT.

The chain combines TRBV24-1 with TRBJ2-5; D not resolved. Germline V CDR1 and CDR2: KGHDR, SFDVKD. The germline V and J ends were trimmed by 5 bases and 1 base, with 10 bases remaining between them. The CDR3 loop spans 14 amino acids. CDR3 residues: CATSGGASQETQYF. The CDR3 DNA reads TGTGCCACCAGTGGCGGAGCGAGCCAAGAGACCCAGTACTTC.

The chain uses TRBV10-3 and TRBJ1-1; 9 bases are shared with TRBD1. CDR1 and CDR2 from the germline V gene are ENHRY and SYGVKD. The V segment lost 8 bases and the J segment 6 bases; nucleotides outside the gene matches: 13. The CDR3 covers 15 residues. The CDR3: CAIRSTGGEAPEAFF. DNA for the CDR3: TGTGCCATCCGCTCCACAGGGGGCGAAGCCCCTGAAGCTTTCTTT.

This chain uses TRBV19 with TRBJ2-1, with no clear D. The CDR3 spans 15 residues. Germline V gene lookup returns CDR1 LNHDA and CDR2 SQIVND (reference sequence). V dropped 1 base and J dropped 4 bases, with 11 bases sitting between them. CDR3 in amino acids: CASSIAQRTYNEQFF. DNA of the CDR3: TGTGCCAGTAGTATAGCTCAGCGAACTTACAATGAGCAGTTCTTC.

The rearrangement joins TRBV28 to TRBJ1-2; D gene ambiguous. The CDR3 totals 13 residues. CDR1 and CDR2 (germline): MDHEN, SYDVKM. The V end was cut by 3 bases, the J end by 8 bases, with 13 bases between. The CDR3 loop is CASSFRVLSGYTF. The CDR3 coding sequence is TGTGCCAGCAGTTTTCGCGTGCTTAGCGGCTACACCTTC.

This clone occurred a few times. CDR3 coding DNA: TGTGCCAGCAGCTTAGTTAGCCACGGGGGAAGCACAGATACGCAGTATTTT. This codes for CASSLVSHGGSTDTQYF. This chain joins TRBV7-2 and TRBJ2-3, with D possibly being TRBD2 (6 bases). Germline V gives CDR1 SGHTA, CDR2 FQGNSA. The CDR3 totals 17 residues. The germline V and J ends were trimmed by 1 base and 0 bases, with 14 bases remaining between them. Full variable domain (outside the CDR3, taken from reference TRBV7-2 and TRBJ2-3): GAGVSQSPSNKVTEKGKDVELRCDPISGHTALYWYRQSLGQGLEFLIYFQGNSAPDKSGLPSDRFSAERTGGSVSTLTIQRTQQEDSAVYLCASSLVSHGGSTDTQYFGPGTRLTVL.

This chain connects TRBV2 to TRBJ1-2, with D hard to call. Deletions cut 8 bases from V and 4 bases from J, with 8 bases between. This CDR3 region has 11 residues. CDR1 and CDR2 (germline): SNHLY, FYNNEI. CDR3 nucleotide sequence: TGTGCCAGCGTCCTGAGCTATGGCTACACCTTC. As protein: CASVLSYGYTF. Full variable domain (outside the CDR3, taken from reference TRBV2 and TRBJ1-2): EPEVTQTPSHQVTQMGQEVILRCVPISNHLYFYWYRQILGQKVEFLVSFYNNEISEKSEIFDDQFSVERPDGSNFTLKIRSTKLEDSAMYFCASVLSYGYTFGSGTRLTVV.

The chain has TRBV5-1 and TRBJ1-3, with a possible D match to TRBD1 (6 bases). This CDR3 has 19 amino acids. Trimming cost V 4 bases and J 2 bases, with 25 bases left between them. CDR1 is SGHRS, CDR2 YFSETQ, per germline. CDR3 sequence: CASSHTTGSDGPAGNTIYF. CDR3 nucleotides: TGCGCCAGCAGCCATACGACAGGCTCAGACGGGCCGGCTGGAAACACCATATATTTT.

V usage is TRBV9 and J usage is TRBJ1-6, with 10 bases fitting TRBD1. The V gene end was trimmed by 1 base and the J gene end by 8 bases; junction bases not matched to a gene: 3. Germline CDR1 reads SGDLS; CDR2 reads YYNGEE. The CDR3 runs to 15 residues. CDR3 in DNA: TGTGCCAGCAGCGTAATGGGACAGGGGTATTCACCCCTCCACTTT. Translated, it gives CASSVMGQGYSPLHF.

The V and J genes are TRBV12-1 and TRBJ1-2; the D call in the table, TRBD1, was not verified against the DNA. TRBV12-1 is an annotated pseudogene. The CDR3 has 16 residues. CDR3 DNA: TGTGCCAGCAGCGAACCGGGGACAGCCTACAACTATGGCTACACCTTC. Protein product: CASSEPGTAYNYGYTF.

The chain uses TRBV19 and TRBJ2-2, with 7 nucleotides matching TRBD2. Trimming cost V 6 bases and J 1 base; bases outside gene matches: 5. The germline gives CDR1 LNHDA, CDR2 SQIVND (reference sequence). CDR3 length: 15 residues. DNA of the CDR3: TGTGCCAGTAGGGGTGGCGGGAGGAACACCGGGGAGCTGTTTTTT. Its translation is CASRGGGRNTGELFF.

CDR3 loop: CASSPRQESTGELFF. The DNA of the CDR3 is TGTGCCAGCTCACCGAGACAGGAATCCACCGGGGAGCTGTTTTTT. The gene calls are TRBV18 and TRBJ2-2, with a weak D call TRBD1 (6 bases). Germline-derived CDR1 and CDR2 are KGHSH and LQKENI. Trimming removed 3 bases at V and 4 bases at J, with 12 bases between. The CDR3 length is 15 residues.

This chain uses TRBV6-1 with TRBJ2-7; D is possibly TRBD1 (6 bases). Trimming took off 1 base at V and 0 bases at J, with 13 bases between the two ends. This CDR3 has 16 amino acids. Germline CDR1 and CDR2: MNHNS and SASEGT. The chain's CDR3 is CASSEGWDISSYEQYF. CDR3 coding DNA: TGTGCCAGCAGTGAAGGCTGGGACATTAGCTCCTACGAGCAGTACTTC.

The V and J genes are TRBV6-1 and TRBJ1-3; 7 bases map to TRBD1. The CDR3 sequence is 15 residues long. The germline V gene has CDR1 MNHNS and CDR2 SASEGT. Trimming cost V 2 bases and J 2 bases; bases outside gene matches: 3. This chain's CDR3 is CASSELTGAGNTIYF. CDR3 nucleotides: TGTGCCAGCAGTGAACTCACAGGGGCTGGAAACACCATATATTTT.

The CDR3 nucleotides read TGTGCCATCCGTGGGGGGCTGGGCACCGGGGAGCTGTTTTTT. Amino acids: CAIRGGLGTGELFF. This chain joins TRBV10-3 and TRBJ2-2; either TRBD1 or TRBD2 may fit D (6 bases each). Trimming took 8 bases from V and 4 from J, leaving 14 bases between them. This CDR3 is 14 amino acids long. CDR1 and CDR2 (germline): ENHRY, SYGVKD.

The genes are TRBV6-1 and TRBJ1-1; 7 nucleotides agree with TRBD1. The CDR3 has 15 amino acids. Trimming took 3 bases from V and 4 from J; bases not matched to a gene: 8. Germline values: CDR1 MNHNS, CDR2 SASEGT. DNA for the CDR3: TGTGCCAGCAGTGAGCATGTGGGACAGATCACTGAAGCTTTCTTT. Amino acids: CASSEHVGQITEAFF.

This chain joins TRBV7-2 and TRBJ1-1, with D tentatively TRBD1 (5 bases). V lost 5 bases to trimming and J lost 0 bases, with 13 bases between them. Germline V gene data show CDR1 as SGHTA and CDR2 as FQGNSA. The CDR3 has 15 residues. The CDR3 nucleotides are TGTGCCAGCAGCAAAGGGGCGACGGTGAACACTGAAGCTTTCTTT. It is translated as CASSKGATVNTEAFF.

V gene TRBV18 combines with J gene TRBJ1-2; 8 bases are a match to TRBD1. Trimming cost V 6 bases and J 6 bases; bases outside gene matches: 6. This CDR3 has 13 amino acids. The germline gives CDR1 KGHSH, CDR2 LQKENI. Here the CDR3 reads CASSPGGADGYTF. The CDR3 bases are TGTGCCAGCTCGCCAGGGGGCGCGGATGGCTACACCTTC.

CDR3 protein: CASSLIGGNEQFF. The CDR3 DNA reads as TGTGCCAGCAGCTTAATCGGGGGCAATGAGCAGTTCTTC. The rearrangement joins TRBV7-3 to TRBJ2-1; possibly TRBD2 for D (6 bases). The CDR3 runs to 13 residues. The germline gives CDR1 SGHTA, CDR2 FQGTGA. Trimming removed 1 base from V and 6 bases from J, with 7 bases in between.

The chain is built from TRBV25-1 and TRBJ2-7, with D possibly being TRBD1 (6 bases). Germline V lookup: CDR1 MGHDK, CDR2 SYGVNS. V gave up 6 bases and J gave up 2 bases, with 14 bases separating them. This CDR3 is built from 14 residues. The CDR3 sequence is CASSANREPYEQYF. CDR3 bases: TGTGCCAGCAGCGCTAACAGGGAACCCTACGAGCAGTACTTC.

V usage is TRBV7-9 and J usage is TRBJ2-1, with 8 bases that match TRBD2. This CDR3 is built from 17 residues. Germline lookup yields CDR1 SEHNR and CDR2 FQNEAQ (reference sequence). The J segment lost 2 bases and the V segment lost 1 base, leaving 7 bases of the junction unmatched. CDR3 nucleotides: TGTGCCAGCAGCTTAGAAGGGTTAGCGGGGACCTACAATGAGCAGTTCTTC. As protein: CASSLEGLAGTYNEQFF.

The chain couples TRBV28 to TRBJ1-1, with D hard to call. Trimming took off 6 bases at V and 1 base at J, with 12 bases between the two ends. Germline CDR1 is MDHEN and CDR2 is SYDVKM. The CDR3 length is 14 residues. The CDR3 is CASSPLGGNTEAFF. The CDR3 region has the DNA TGTGCCAGCAGCCCCCTCGGAGGGAACACTGAAGCTTTCTTT.

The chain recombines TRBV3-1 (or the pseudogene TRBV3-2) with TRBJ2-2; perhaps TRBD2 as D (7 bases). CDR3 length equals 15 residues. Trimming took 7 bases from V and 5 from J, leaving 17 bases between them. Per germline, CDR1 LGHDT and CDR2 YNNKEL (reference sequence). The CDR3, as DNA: TGTGCCAGCACCACGAGGGGGGGAGATACCGGGGAGCTGTTTTTT. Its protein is CASTTRGGDTGELFF.